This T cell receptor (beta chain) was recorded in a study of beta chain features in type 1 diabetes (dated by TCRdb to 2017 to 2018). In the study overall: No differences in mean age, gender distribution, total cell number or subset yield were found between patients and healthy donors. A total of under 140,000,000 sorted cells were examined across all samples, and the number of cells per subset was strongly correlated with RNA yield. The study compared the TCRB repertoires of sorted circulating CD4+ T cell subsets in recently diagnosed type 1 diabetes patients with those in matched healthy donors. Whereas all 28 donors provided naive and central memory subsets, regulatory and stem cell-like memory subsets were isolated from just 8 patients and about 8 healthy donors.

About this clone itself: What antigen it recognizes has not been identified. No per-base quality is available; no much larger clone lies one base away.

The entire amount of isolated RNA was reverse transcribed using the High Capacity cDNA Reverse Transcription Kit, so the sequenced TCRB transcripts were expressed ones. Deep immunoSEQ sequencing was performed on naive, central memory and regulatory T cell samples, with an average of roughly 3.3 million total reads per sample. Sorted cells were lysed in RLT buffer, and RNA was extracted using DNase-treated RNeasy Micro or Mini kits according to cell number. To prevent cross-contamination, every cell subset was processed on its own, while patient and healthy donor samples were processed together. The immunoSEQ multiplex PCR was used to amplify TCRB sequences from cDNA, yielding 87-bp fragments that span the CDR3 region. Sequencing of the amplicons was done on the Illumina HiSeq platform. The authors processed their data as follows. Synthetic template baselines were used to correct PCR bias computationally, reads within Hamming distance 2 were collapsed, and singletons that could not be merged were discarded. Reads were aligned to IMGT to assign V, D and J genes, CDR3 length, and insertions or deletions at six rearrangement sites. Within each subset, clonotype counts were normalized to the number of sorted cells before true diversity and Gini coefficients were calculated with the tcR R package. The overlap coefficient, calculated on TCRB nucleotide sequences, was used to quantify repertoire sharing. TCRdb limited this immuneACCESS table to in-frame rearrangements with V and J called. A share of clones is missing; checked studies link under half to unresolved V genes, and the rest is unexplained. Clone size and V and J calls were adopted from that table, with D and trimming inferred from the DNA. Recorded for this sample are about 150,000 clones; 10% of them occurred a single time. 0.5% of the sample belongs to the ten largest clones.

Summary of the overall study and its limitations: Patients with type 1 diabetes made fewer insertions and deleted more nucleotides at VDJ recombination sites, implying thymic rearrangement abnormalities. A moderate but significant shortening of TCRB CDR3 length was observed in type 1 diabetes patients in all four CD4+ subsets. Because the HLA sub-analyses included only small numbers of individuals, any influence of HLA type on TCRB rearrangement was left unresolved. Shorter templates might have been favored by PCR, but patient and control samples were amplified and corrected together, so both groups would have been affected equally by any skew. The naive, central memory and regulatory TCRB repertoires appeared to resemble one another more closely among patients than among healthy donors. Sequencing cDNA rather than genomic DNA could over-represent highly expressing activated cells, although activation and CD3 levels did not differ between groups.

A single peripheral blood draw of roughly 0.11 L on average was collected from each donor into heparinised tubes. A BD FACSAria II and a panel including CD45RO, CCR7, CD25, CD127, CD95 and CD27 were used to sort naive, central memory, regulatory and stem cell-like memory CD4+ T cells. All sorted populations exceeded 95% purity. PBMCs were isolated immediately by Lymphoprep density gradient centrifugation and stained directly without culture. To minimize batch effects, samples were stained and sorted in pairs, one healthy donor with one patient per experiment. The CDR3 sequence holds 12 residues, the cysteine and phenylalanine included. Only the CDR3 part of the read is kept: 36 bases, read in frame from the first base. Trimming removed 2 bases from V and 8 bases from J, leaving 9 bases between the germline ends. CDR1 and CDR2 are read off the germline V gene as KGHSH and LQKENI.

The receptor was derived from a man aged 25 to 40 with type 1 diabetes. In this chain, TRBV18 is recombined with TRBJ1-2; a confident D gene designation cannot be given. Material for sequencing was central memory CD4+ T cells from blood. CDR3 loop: CASSPAGEGYTF. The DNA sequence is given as TGTGCCAGCTCACCAGCCGGGGAAGGCTACACCTTC. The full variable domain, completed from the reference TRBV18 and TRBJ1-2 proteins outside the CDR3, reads NAGVMQNPRHLVRRRGQEARLRCSPMKGHSHVYWYRQLPEEGLKFMVYLQKENIIDESGMPKERFSAEFPKEGPSILRIQQVVRGDSAAYFCASSPAGEGYTFGSGTRLTVV.